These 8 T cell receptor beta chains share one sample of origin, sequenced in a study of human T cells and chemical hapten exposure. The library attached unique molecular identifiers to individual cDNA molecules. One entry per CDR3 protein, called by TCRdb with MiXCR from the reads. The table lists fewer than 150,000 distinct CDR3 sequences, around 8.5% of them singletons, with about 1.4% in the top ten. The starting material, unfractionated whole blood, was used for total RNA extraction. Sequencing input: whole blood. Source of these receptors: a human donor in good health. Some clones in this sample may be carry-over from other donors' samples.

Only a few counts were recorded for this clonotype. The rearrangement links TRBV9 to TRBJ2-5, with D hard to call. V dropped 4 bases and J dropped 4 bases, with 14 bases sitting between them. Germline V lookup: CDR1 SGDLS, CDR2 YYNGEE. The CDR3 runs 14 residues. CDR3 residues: CASSPGLGGETQYF. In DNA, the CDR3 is TGTGCCAGCAGCCCAGGCCTGGGCGGAGAGACCCAGTACTTC.

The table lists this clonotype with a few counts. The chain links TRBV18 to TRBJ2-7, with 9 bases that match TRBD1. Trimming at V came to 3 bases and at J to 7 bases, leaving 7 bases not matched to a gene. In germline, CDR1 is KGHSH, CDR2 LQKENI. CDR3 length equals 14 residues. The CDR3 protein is CASSPGQGLNEQYF. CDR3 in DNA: TGTGCCAGCTCACCGGGACAGGGTCTGAATGAGCAGTACTTC.

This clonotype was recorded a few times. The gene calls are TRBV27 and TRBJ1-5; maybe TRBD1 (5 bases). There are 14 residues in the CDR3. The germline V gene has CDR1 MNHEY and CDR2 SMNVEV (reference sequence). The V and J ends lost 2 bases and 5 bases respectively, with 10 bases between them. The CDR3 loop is CASSLIGEDQPQHF. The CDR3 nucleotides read TGTGCCAGCAGTTTAATAGGGGAGGATCAGCCCCAGCATTTT.

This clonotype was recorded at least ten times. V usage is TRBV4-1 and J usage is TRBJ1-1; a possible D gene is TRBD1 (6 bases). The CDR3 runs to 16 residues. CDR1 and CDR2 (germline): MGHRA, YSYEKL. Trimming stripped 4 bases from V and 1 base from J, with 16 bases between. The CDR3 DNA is TGCGCCAGCAGCCCCGGAGGGGGAGGCAAGAACACTGAAGCTTTCTTT. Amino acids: CASSPGGGGKNTEAFF.

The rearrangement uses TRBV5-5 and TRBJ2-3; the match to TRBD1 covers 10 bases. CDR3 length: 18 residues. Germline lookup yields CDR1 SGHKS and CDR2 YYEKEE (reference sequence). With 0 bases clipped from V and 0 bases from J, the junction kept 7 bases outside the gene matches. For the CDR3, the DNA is TGTGCCAGCAGCTTGGATGGACAGGGGGTAGCTAGCACAGATACGCAGTATTTT. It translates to CASSLDGQGVASTDTQYF.

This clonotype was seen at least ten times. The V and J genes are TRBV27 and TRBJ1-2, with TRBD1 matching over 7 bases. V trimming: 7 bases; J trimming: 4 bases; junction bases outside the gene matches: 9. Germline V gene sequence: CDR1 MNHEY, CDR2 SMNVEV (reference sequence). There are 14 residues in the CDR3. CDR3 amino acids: CASTSTGSGYGYTF. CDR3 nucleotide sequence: TGTGCCAGCACCTCGACAGGGTCCGGCTATGGCTACACCTTC.

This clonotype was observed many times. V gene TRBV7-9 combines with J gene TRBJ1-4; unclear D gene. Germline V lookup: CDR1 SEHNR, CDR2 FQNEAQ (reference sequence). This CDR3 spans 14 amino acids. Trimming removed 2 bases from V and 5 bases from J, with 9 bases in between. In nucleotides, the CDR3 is TGTGCCAGCAGCTTAAGAGACGGCAATGAAAAACTGTTTTTT. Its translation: CASSLRDGNEKLFF.

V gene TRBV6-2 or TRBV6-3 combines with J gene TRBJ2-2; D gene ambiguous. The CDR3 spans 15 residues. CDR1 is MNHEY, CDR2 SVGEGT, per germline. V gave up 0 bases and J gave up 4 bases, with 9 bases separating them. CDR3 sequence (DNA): TGTGCCAGCAGTTACTCCGCTATCTCCACCGGGGAGCTGTTTTTT. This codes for CASSYSAISTGELFF.